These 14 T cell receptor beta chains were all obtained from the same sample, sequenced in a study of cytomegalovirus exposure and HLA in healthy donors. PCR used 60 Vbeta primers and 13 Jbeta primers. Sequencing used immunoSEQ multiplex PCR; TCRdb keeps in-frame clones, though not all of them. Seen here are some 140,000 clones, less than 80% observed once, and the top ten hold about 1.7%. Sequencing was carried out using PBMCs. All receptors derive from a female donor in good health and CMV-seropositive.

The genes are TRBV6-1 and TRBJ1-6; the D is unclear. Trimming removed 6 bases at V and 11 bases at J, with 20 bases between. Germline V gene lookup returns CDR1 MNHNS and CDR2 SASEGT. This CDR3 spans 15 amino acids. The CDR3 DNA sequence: TGTGCCAGCAGCGCAGGCGCGGGATTTAGGGCACCCCTCCACTTT. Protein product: CASSAGAGFRAPLHF.

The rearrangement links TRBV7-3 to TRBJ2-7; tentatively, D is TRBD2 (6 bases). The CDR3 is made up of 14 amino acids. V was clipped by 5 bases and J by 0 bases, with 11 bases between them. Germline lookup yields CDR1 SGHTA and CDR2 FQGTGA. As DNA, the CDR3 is TGTGCCAGCAGCCCGGGGACTGGCTCCTACGAGCAGTACTTC. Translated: CASSPGTGSYEQYF.

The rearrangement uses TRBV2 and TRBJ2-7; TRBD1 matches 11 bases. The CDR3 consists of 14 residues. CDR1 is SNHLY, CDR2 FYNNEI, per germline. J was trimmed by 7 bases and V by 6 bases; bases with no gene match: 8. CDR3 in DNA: TGTGCCAGCAGAACCGGGACAGGGGGAGGTGAGCAGTACTTC. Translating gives CASRTGTGGGEQYF.

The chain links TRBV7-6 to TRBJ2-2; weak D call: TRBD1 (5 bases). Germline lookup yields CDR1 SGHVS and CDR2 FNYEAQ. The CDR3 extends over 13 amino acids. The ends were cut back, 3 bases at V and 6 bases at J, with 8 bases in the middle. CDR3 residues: CASSFGHSGELFF. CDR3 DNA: TGTGCCAGCAGCTTTGGACATTCCGGGGAGCTGTTTTTT.

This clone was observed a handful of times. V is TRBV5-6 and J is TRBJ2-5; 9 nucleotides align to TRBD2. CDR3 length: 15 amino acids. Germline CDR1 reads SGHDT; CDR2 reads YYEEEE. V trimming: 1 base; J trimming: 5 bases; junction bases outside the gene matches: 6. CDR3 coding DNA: TGTGCCAGCAGCTTGTCTGCGGGGGGGTGGGAGACCCAGTACTTC. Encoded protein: CASSLSAGGWETQYF.

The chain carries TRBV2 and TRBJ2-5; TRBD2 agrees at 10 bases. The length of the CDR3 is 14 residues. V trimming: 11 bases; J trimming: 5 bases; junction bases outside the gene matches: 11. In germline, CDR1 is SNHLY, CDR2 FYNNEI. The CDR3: CAGHSGGARETQYF. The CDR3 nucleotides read TGTGCCGGCCACAGCGGGGGGGCGCGCGAGACCCAGTACTTC.

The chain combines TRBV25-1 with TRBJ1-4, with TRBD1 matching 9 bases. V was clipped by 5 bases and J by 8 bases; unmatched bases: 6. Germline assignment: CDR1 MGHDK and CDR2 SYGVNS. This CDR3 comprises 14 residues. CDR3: CASSSGTGFEKLFF. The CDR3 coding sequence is TGTGCCAGCAGTTCAGGGACAGGGTTCGAAAAACTGTTTTTT.

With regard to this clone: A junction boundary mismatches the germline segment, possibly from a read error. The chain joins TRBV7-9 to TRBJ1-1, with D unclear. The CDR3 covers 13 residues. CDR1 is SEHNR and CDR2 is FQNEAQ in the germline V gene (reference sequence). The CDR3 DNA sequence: TGTTCCAGCAGCTTGATTGGGCGTGGTTGGGCTTTCTTT. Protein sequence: CSSSLIGRGWAFF.

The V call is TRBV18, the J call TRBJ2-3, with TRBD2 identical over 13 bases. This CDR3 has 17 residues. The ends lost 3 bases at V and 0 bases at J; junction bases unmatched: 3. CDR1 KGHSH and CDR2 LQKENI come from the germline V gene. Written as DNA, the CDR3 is TGTGCCAGCTCACCGGGACTAGCGGGATCTAGCACAGATACGCAGTATTTT. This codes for CASSPGLAGSSTDTQYF. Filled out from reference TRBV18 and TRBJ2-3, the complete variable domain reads NAGVMQNPRHLVRRRGQEARLRCSPMKGHSHVYWYRQLPEEGLKFMVYLQKENIIDESGMPKERFSAEFPKEGPSILRIQQVVRGDSAAYFCASSPGLAGSSTDTQYFGPGTRLTVL.

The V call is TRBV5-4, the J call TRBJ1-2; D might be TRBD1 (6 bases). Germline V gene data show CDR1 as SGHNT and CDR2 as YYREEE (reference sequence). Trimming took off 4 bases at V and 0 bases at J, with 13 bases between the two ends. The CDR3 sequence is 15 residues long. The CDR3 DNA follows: TGTGCCAGCAGCCTCACCGGGACACCTAACTATGGCTACACCTTC. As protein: CASSLTGTPNYGYTF.

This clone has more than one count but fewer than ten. The DNA for the CDR3 is TGTGCCAGTAGTTCCTATAGCGGGAGCAACGAGCAGTACTTC. This gives the protein CASSSYSGSNEQYF. This chain joins TRBV19 and TRBJ2-7; 9 positions agree with TRBD2. This CDR3 contains 14 residues. CDR1 is LNHDA, CDR2 SQIVND, per germline (reference sequence). The V segment lost 5 bases and the J segment 5 bases; nucleotides outside the gene matches: 7.

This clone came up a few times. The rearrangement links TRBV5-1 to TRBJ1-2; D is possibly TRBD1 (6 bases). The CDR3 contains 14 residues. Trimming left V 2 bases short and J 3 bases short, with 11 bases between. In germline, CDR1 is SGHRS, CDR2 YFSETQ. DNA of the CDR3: TGCGCCAGCAGCTTACAGGGAGCGGACTATGGCTACACCTTC. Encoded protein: CASSLQGADYGYTF. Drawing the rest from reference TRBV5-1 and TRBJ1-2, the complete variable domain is KAGVTQTPRYLIKTRGQQVTLSCSPISGHRSVSWYQQTPGQGLQFLFEYFSETQRNKGNFPGRFSGRQFSNSRSEMNVSTLELGDSALYLCASSLQGADYGYTFGSGTRLTVV.

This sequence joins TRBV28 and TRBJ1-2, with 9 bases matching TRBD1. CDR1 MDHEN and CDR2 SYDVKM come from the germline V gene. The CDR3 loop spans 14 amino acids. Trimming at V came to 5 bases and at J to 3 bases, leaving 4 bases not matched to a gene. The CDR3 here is CASSGQGTDYGYTF. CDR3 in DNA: TGTGCCAGCAGTGGACAGGGGACTGACTATGGCTACACCTTC.

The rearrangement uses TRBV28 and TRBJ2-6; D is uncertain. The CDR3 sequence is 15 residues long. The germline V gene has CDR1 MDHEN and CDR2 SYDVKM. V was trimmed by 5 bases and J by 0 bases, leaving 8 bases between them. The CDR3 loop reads CASSPQISGANVLTF. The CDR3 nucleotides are TGTGCCAGCAGTCCCCAAATCTCTGGGGCCAACGTCCTGACTTTC.